This T cell receptor (beta chain) came from a study of human T cells and chemical hapten exposure. Original analysis: Samples ranged from roughly 23,224 to 690,600 TCRs, with a median of 95,638. TCRdb redid the calling of the RACE reads with MiXCR, one entry per CDR3 protein. Here the V and J calls rest on TCRdb's processing, not on the authors' analysis. The profile shows 150,000 to 200,000 distinct CDR3 sequences, 24% of them singletons. V shed 0 bases and J 5 bases; nucleotides not matched to a gene: 11. The germline CDR1 and CDR2 sequences are MNHEY and SMNVEV (reference sequence). The CDR3 totals 17 residues. Time point specified: patch test 3, about 24 weeks after DPC sensitization. Treatment specified: therapeutic diphenylcyclopropenone sensitization with weekly scalp DPC.

The gene calls are TRBV27 and TRBJ1-2; TRBD1 matches at 8 bases. This receptor was identified in a middle-aged woman with alopecia areata. Some clones in this sample may be carry-over from other donors' samples. Sequencing used whole blood, obtained in connection with sensitization to the hapten diphenylcyclopropenone (DPC). The CDR3 spells CASSLSQQGGARYGYTF. Written as DNA, the CDR3 is TGTGCCAGCAGTTTATCCCAACAGGGGGGCGCCCGATATGGCTACACCTTC.